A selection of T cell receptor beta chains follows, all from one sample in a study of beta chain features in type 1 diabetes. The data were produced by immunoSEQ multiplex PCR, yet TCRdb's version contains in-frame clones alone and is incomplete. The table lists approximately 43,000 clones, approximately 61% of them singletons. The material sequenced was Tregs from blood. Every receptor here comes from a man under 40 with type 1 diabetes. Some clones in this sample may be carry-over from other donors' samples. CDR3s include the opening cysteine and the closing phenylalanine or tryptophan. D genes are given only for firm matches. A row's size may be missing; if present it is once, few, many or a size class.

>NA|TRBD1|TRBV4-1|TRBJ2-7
CASSQRDSLAYEQYF
TGCGCCAGCAGCCAACGGGACAGTCTTGCCTACGAGCAGTACTTC
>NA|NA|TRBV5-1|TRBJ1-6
CASSLEGQLYNSPLHF
TGCGCCAGCAGCTTGGAAGGACAGCTCTATAATTCACCCCTCCACTTT
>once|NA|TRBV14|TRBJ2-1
CASSQRIGSVYNEQFF
TGTGCCAGCAGCCAAAGGATAGGTAGCGTATACAATGAGCAGTTCTTC
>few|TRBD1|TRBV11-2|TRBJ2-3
CASSQDRVTDTQYF
TGTGCCAGCAGCCAGGACAGGGTGACAGATACGCAGTATTTT
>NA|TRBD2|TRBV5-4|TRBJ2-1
CASSLVAGGSYNEQFF
TGTGCCAGCAGCTTGGTCGCGGGGGGCTCCTACAATGAGCAGTTCTTC
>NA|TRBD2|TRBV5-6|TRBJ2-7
CASSFWAGGPSEQYF
TGTGCCAGCAGTTTCTGGGCGGGGGGGCCCTCCGAGCAGTACTTC
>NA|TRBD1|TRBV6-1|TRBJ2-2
CASSEGDRGRITGELFF
TGTGCCAGCAGTGAAGGGGACAGGGGTAGGATCACCGGGGAGCTGTTTTTT
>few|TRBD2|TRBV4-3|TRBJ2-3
CASSQGYLAGSQTTQYF
TGCGCCAGCAGCCAAGGATATCTAGCGGGGAGCCAAACAACCCAGTATTTT
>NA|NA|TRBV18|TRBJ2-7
CASSTGGVPSEQYF
TGTGCCAGCTCCACGGGCGGGGTTCCCTCCGAGCAGTACTTC
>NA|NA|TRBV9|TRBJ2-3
CASSPLGLSSTDTQYF
TGTGCCAGCAGCCCACTGGGACTTTCTAGCACAGATACGCAGTATTTT
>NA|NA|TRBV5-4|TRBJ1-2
CASSLESRGGGYTF
TGTGCCAGCAGCTTGGAAAGCAGGGGCGGTGGCTACACCTTC
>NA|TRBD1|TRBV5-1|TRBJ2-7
CASRRGQGSYEQYF
TGCGCCAGCAGACGGGGACAGGGGTCCTACGAGCAGTACTTC
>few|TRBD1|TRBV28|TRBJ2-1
CASSLRQGQFF
TGTGCCAGCAGTTTAAGACAGGGGCAGTTCTTC
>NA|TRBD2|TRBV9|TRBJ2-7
CASSVASGGASEQYF
TGTGCCAGCAGCGTAGCTAGCGGGGGGGCGTCCGAGCAGTACTTC
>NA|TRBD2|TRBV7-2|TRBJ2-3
CASSFVAGGTDTQYF
TGTGCCAGCAGCTTCGTAGCGGGGGGGACAGATACGCAGTATTTT
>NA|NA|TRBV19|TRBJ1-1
CASSIDRGRRAFF
TGTGCCAGTAGTATAGATCGAGGGCGCCGGGCTTTCTTT
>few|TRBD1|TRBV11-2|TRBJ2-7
CASSLFVGQGGGPYF
TGTGCCAGCAGCTTATTTGTCGGACAGGGTGGTGGTCCGTACTTC
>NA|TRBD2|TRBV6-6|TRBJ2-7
CASSYGPSGTYEQYF
TGTGCCAGCAGTTACGGTCCTAGCGGAACCTACGAGCAGTACTTC
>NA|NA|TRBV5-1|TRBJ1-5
CARRLLQGYSNQPQHF
TGCGCCAGACGTTTGCTACAGGGCTATAGCAATCAGCCCCAGCATTTT
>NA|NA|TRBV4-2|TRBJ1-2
CASSPSGGRRNYGYTF
TGTGCCAGCAGCCCAAGCGGGGGACGGCGAAACTATGGCTACACCTTC
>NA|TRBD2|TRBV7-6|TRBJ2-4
CASSQLPGLAGGLAKNIQYF
TGTGCCAGCAGTCAACTTCCGGGACTAGCGGGGGGATTAGCCAAAAACATTCAGTACTTC